This T cell receptor (beta chain) comes out of a study of identical twins. This clonotype was seen a few times. The antigen remains undetermined. Template switching (which added a universal primer site) was used, and cDNA carried unique molecular identifiers. TCRdb reanalysed the 5' RACE reads using MiXCR and keeps one entry per CDR3 protein. The sample records 270,000 or so distinct CDR3 sequences, approximately 8.6% being singletons. Study-level results: Partial confounding of zero-insertion analyses by invariant MAIT and iNKT cells was possible. Within twin pairs, the out-of-frame alpha sequences they shared showed excess low generation probability. Out-of-frame beta chain sequences displayed weaker excess sharing between twins.

The V segment lost 8 bases and the J segment 2 bases; nucleotides outside the gene matches: 8. The germline V gene encodes CDR1 LNHNV and CDR2 YYDKDF (reference sequence). The CDR3 loop spans 14 amino acids. These data are also associated with another study on yellow fever vaccine responses in identical twins.

The TCR was taken from a young woman in good health. This sequence joins TRBV15 and TRBJ2-5; 7 bases fit TRBD2. The specimen was CD8+ T cells sorted from blood. CDR3 protein: CATRAASGQETQYF. CDR3 DNA: TGTGCCACCCGCGCCGCTAGCGGACAAGAGACCCAGTACTTC.